The entry that follows covers one TCR beta chain sequence. The data were taken from a study of blood T cell repertoires in COVID-19. Profiling relied on immunoSEQ multiplex PCR, and the TCRdb table lists in-frame clones only, not all of them. The sample consists of some 260,000 clones, approximately 91% of them appearing once. The CDR3 spans 17 residues. V gave up 5 bases and J gave up 0 bases; unmatched junction bases: 4. Germline V gives CDR1 SGHTA, CDR2 FQGNSA. The sequence was collected from a human donor in a cohort sampled during active COVID-19. The sequencing sample was made of peripheral blood. The chain has TRBV7-2 and TRBJ2-6; 10 bases fit TRBD2. The CDR3 here is CASSRSGGHSGANVLTF. DNA of the CDR3: TGTGCCAGCAGCCGTAGCGGGGGGCACTCTGGGGCCAACGTCCTGACTTTC. The full variable domain, its missing parts supplied by reference TRBV7-2 and TRBJ2-6, is GAGVSQSPSNKVTEKGKDVELRCDPISGHTALYWYRQSLGQGLEFLIYFQGNSAPDKSGLPSDRFSAERTGGSVSTLTIQRTQQEDSAVYLCASSRSGGHSGANVLTFGAGSRLTVL.